Listed below are T cell receptor beta chains from one sample, sequenced in a study of blood T cell repertoires in COVID-19. The table came from immunoSEQ multiplex PCR; TCRdb's copy has only in-frame clones and leaves some out. This table holds some 110,000 clones, about 90% found once. Sequenced material: peripheral blood. These receptor sequences come from a man aged 45-65 years with COVID-19, enrolled during active disease. The CDR3 runs from the conserved cysteine through the conserved F or W. The D gene is left open where the match is weak. The size of a clone is reported for some rows only, either as once, few or many, or as a class for expanded clones.

cdr3_nt: TGTGCCAGCAGCCCTCGCGGCCAGCAAGAGACCCAGTACTTC
cdr3_aa: CASSPRGQQETQYF
j_call: TRBJ2-5
d_call: NA
cdr3_length: 14
clone_size: NA
v_call: TRBV7-9

cdr3_nt: TGTGCCAGCATCCTAGCGGGTGGGGGCAATGAGCAGTTCTTC
cdr3_aa: CASILAGGGNEQFF
j_call: TRBJ2-1
d_call: TRBD2
cdr3_length: 14
clone_size: NA
v_call: TRBV6-5

cdr3_nt: TGTGCCAGCAGCCCGGTAAACTCTGGAAACACCATATATTTT
cdr3_aa: CASSPVNSGNTIYF
j_call: TRBJ1-3
d_call: NA
cdr3_length: 14
clone_size: NA
v_call: TRBV9

cdr3_nt: TGTGCCAGCAGCTGGTCGGACAGGCTCTATGGCAATCAGCCCCAGCATTTT
cdr3_aa: CASSWSDRLYGNQPQHF
j_call: TRBJ1-5
d_call: TRBD1
cdr3_length: 17
clone_size: NA
v_call: TRBV7-8

cdr3_nt: TGTGCCAGCAGCCAAGAAGCCCAACTAGCGGGAGTTTGGGATACGCAGTATTTT
cdr3_aa: CASSQEAQLAGVWDTQYF
j_call: TRBJ2-3
d_call: TRBD2
cdr3_length: 18
clone_size: NA
v_call: TRBV3-1/TRBV3-2

cdr3_nt: TGTGCCAGCCGTCGGGGGATGGGGTGGGAGACCCAGTACTTC
cdr3_aa: CASRRGMGWETQYF
j_call: TRBJ2-5
d_call: NA
cdr3_length: 14
clone_size: NA
v_call: TRBV11-2

cdr3_nt: TGTGCCACCAGCAGAGTGGGAGCTGGAAACACCATATATTTT
cdr3_aa: CATSRVGAGNTIYF
j_call: TRBJ1-3
d_call: NA
cdr3_length: 14
clone_size: NA
v_call: TRBV15

cdr3_nt: TGCAGCGTCCACCTAGGAAGTTTCCAAGAGACCCAGTACTTC
cdr3_aa: CSVHLGSFQETQYF
j_call: TRBJ2-5
d_call: NA
cdr3_length: 14
clone_size: NA
v_call: TRBV29-1

cdr3_nt: TGTGCCAGCAGTGCGGGTCCCAATCAGCCCCAGCATTTT
cdr3_aa: CASSAGPNQPQHF
j_call: TRBJ1-5
d_call: NA
cdr3_length: 13
clone_size: NA
v_call: TRBV2

cdr3_nt: TGTGCCAGCAGCTTAATCGGACTAGCGGGAGAGCAAGCTTACGAGCAGTACTTC
cdr3_aa: CASSLIGLAGEQAYEQYF
j_call: TRBJ2-7
d_call: TRBD2
cdr3_length: 18
clone_size: NA
v_call: TRBV7-2

cdr3_nt: TGCGCCAGCAGCTCACAGAGTATTCAAGAGACCCAGTACTTC
cdr3_aa: CASSSQSIQETQYF
j_call: TRBJ2-5
d_call: NA
cdr3_length: 14
clone_size: NA
v_call: TRBV5-1

cdr3_nt: TGTGCCAGCAGCCGCCTAAGGCCGGCAGGGTATGAAAAACTGTTTTTT
cdr3_aa: CASSRLRPAGYEKLFF
j_call: TRBJ1-4
d_call: NA
cdr3_length: 16
clone_size: NA
v_call: TRBV3-1/TRBV3-2

cdr3_nt: TGTGCCAGCAGCTTTGGGACACCCCCCGGGGAGCTGTTTTTT
cdr3_aa: CASSFGTPPGELFF
j_call: TRBJ2-2
d_call: NA
cdr3_length: 14
clone_size: NA
v_call: TRBV13

cdr3_nt: TGTGCCAGCGGGGGACTTCCCACAGATACGCAGTATTTT
cdr3_aa: CASGGLPTDTQYF
j_call: TRBJ2-3
d_call: NA
cdr3_length: 13
clone_size: NA
v_call: TRBV14

cdr3_nt: TGTGCCACCAGTGATTATCCCGGGACAGGGGGCTATAATTCACCCCTCCACTTT
cdr3_aa: CATSDYPGTGGYNSPLHF
j_call: TRBJ1-6
d_call: TRBD1
cdr3_length: 18
clone_size: NA
v_call: TRBV24-1

cdr3_nt: TGTGCCAGCAGCGTGGCGGTCGCTTCGGGCACCGGGGAGCTGTTTTTT
cdr3_aa: CASSVAVASGTGELFF
j_call: TRBJ2-2
d_call: NA
cdr3_length: 16
clone_size: NA
v_call: TRBV5-4

cdr3_nt: TGTGCCAGCAGTTTGGGACTATCCAGCGGTGAGCAGTTCTTC
cdr3_aa: CASSLGLSSGEQFF
j_call: TRBJ2-1
d_call: TRBD2
cdr3_length: 14
clone_size: NA
v_call: TRBV6-2/TRBV6-3

cdr3_nt: TGTGCCAGCAGCTTAGGTGGCCAGTCTAGGGAGCAGTTCTTC
cdr3_aa: CASSLGGQSREQFF
j_call: TRBJ2-1
d_call: NA
cdr3_length: 14
clone_size: NA
v_call: TRBV11-3

cdr3_nt: TGCGCCAGCAGCCCCGGACAGGATCAGCCCCAGCATTTT
cdr3_aa: CASSPGQDQPQHF
j_call: TRBJ1-5
d_call: TRBD1
cdr3_length: 13
clone_size: NA
v_call: TRBV5-1

cdr3_nt: TGCAGCGTTGCGGATCCCGGGACAGGGCGTAGAGAGCAGTACTTC
cdr3_aa: CSVADPGTGRREQYF
j_call: TRBJ2-7
d_call: TRBD1
cdr3_length: 15
clone_size: NA
v_call: TRBV29-1

cdr3_nt: TGTGCCAGCAGCCCGACCCGACAGCTAGGCGTAGAAAAACTGTTTTTT
cdr3_aa: CASSPTRQLGVEKLFF
j_call: TRBJ1-4
d_call: NA
cdr3_length: 16
clone_size: once
v_call: TRBV28

cdr3_nt: TGTGCCAGCAGCTCCAAGGCCAGGGGATGGGACACCGGGGAGCTGTTTTTT
cdr3_aa: CASSSKARGWDTGELFF
j_call: TRBJ2-2
d_call: NA
cdr3_length: 17
clone_size: few
v_call: TRBV7-8

cdr3_nt: TGCGCCAGCAGCGTCGACAGGGGGGACATTCAGTACTTC
cdr3_aa: CASSVDRGDIQYF
j_call: TRBJ2-4
d_call: TRBD1
cdr3_length: 13
clone_size: NA
v_call: TRBV5-1

cdr3_nt: TGTGCCAGCAGTCCACGGGGGCTGGGACAGGCTTATGGCTACACCTTC
cdr3_aa: CASSPRGLGQAYGYTF
j_call: TRBJ1-2
d_call: TRBD1
cdr3_length: 16
clone_size: NA
v_call: TRBV28

cdr3_nt: TGTGCCACCTCCCCAGGGGGGAGCCCGGGGGATACGCAGTATTTT
cdr3_aa: CATSPGGSPGDTQYF
j_call: TRBJ2-3
d_call: NA
cdr3_length: 15
clone_size: NA
v_call: TRBV27

cdr3_nt: TGTGCCAGCAGTTTTCCAGGGGGCAATTCACCCCTCCACTTT
cdr3_aa: CASSFPGGNSPLHF
j_call: TRBJ1-6
d_call: TRBD1
cdr3_length: 14
clone_size: NA
v_call: TRBV27

cdr3_nt: TGCGCCAGCAGCCAGACAGGGGCGGATGGCTACACCTTC
cdr3_aa: CASSQTGADGYTF
j_call: TRBJ1-2
d_call: TRBD1
cdr3_length: 13
clone_size: NA
v_call: TRBV4-3

cdr3_nt: TGTGCCAGCAGCGTAGTAGCGGCAGGGGGTATTGATGAGCAGTTCTTC
cdr3_aa: CASSVVAAGGIDEQFF
j_call: TRBJ2-1
d_call: NA
cdr3_length: 16
clone_size: NA
v_call: TRBV9

cdr3_nt: TGCAGCGTTACCGGGACTAGCGGGATCGGGGAGCTGTTTTTT
cdr3_aa: CSVTGTSGIGELFF
j_call: TRBJ2-2
d_call: TRBD2
cdr3_length: 14
clone_size: NA
v_call: TRBV29-1

cdr3_nt: TGTGCCAGCAGCGTAGCGGGGGACAGGGGATTCTATGGCTACACCTTC
cdr3_aa: CASSVAGDRGFYGYTF
j_call: TRBJ1-2
d_call: TRBD1
cdr3_length: 16
clone_size: NA
v_call: TRBV9

cdr3_nt: TGCAGCGTCCGGGAGATCAACTATGGCTACACCTTC
cdr3_aa: CSVREINYGYTF
j_call: TRBJ1-2
d_call: NA
cdr3_length: 12
clone_size: NA
v_call: TRBV29-1

cdr3_nt: TGTGCCAGCAGCCCAAATGTACTGAGCTCTGGAAACACCATATATTTT
cdr3_aa: CASSPNVLSSGNTIYF
j_call: TRBJ1-3
d_call: NA
cdr3_length: 16
clone_size: NA
v_call: TRBV7-8

cdr3_nt: TGTGCCAGCAGCTTAAGGGGGTGGGACGAGCAGTACTTC
cdr3_aa: CASSLRGWDEQYF
j_call: TRBJ2-7
d_call: NA
cdr3_length: 13
clone_size: NA
v_call: TRBV5-4

cdr3_nt: TGCGCCAGCAGCGTAGGGACACTACTTAACTATGGCTACACCTTC
cdr3_aa: CASSVGTLLNYGYTF
j_call: TRBJ1-2
d_call: NA
cdr3_length: 15
clone_size: NA
v_call: TRBV5-1

cdr3_nt: TGTGCCAGCAGTTTATTTGGGAGGGCAGATACGCAGTATTTT
cdr3_aa: CASSLFGRADTQYF
j_call: TRBJ2-3
d_call: TRBD2
cdr3_length: 14
clone_size: NA
v_call: TRBV27

cdr3_nt: TGTGCCAGCAGCTCAAGCGGGAGCACAGATACGCAGTATTTT
cdr3_aa: CASSSSGSTDTQYF
j_call: TRBJ2-3
d_call: NA
cdr3_length: 14
clone_size: NA
v_call: TRBV7-2

cdr3_nt: TGCAGCGCCCCGGGACTAGCGGAAGATACGCAGTATTTT
cdr3_aa: CSAPGLAEDTQYF
j_call: TRBJ2-3
d_call: TRBD2
cdr3_length: 13
clone_size: NA
v_call: TRBV29-1

cdr3_nt: TGTGCCAGCAGCTTAGCAGGCGATACGCAGTATTTT
cdr3_aa: CASSLAGDTQYF
j_call: TRBJ2-3
d_call: NA
cdr3_length: 12
clone_size: NA
v_call: TRBV11-3

cdr3_nt: TGTGCCAGCAGCTTAGAATGGGGGACAGGCGCGCTCTACGAGCAGTACTTC
cdr3_aa: CASSLEWGTGALYEQYF
j_call: TRBJ2-7
d_call: TRBD1
cdr3_length: 17
clone_size: NA
v_call: TRBV7-8